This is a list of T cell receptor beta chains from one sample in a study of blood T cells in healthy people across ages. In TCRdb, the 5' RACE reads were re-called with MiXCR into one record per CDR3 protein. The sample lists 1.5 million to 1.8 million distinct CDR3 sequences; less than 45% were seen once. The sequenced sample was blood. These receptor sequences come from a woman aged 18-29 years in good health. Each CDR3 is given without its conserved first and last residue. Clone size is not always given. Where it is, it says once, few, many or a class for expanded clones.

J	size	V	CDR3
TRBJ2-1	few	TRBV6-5	ASIPTSGLLNEQF
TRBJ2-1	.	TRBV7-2	ASSLGGGRAYNEQF
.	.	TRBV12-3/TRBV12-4	ASTLGGIAKNIQF
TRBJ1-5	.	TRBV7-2	ASSQGQVNQPQH
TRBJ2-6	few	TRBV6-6	ASKEGGNVLT
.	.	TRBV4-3	ASSQGRFPYEQY
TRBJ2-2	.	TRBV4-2	ASSQPGGGKVTGELF
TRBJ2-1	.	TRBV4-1	ASSQEGLASYNEQF
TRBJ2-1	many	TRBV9	ASSVVSGVPNEQF
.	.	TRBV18	ASSPTAGAVYEQY
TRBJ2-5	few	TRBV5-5	ASSPQRAGGEQY
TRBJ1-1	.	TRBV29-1	SVKGSAEAF
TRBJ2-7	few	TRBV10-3	AIGQVLYEQY
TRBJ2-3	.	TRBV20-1	SARSSVGITDTQY
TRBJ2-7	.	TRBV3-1	ASSPEGGGLLSEQY
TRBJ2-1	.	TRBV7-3	ASSLRGRGGLYEQF
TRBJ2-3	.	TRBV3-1	TSSQVMGSQDTQY
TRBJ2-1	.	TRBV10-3	AISAGGSETQF
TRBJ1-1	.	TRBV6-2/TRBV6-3	ASRSYDHPLNTEAF
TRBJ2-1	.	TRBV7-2	ASSFVGTFQF
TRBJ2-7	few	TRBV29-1	SVQLETGPYEQY
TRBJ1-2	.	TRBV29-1	SVEVASYGYT
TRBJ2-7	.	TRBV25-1	ASSKSGTATYEQY
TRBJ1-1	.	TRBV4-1	ASSQVERGLTGAF
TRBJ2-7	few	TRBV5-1	ASSLLTSGGYEQY
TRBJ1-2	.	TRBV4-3	ASSQAIQLNYGYT
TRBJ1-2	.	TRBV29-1	SVGGSTLYGYT
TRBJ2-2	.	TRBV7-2	ASRTTSGAGELF
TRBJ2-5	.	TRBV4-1	ASSQEGRDTEEQY
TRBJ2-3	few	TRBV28	ASSSQLAGGSDTQY
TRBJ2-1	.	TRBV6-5	ASSYSTSGRRGEQF
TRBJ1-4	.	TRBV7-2	ASSLSRQGYEKLF
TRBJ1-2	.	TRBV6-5	ASSYAGANGYT
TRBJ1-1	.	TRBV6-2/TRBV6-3	ASSYSITGWRTEAF
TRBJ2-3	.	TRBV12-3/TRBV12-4	ASSNTAGTQY
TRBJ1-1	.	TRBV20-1	SASWAPVNTEAF
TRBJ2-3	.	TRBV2	ASSGTAVDTQY
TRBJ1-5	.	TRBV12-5	ARARGPSNQPQH
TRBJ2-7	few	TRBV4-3	ASSQDDRKGYEQY
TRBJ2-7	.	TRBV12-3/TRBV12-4	ASSLAQLAGSSYNEQY
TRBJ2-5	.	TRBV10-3	AISESYRSETQY
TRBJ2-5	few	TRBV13	ASSPLVGTQETQY
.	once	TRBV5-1	ASSLQTSWETQY
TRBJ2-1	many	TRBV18	ASSPPRIGVSSYNEQF
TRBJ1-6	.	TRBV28	ASSLHRDNSLLH
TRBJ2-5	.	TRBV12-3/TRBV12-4	ASSSSGTLGETQY
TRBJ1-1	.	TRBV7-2	ASSPRGAHTEAF